Listed below are T cell receptor beta chains from one sample, sequenced in a study of type 1 regulatory T cells. Antigens for these TCRs are unknown. MiXCR, run by TCRdb on the reads, gives a single entry per CDR3 protein. The table lists tens of thousands of distinct CDR3 sequences, 62% of them singletons. Source material: cultured non-Tr1 T cells, either the whole culture or a sorted T cell fraction (not recorded which). Receptors were obtained from a human donor in good health. Each CDR3 is given with its conserved first and last residue. The order of the fields is J gene, clone size, V gene, D gene, CDR3 DNA, CDR3 protein. The D gene is left open where the match is weak. The listing skips clone size in some rows; elsewhere it reads once, few, many or a size class.

j_call: TRBJ2-3; clone_size: .; v_call: TRBV20-1; d_call: TRBD2; cdr3_nt: TGCAGTGCTAGAGATACGGGACTAGGAAACACAGATACGCAGTATTTT; cdr3_aa: CSARDTGLGNTDTQYF
j_call: TRBJ2-5; clone_size: .; v_call: TRBV3-1; d_call: TRBD2; cdr3_nt: TGTGCCAGCAGCCTTTACTCAGCGGGATTCCAAGGCACCCAGTACTTC; cdr3_aa: CASSLYSAGFQGTQYF
j_call: TRBJ2-3; clone_size: .; v_call: TRBV12-3/TRBV12-4; d_call: .; cdr3_nt: TGTGCCAGCAGAAGGACCTCCCTTGGTGATACGCAGTATTTT; cdr3_aa: CASRRTSLGDTQYF
j_call: TRBJ1-5; clone_size: few; v_call: TRBV7-8; d_call: TRBD1; cdr3_nt: TGTGCCACAGGGGACAGGGGGCGTTCAGTTCAGCCCCAGCATTTT; cdr3_aa: CATGDRGRSVQPQHF
j_call: TRBJ1-5; clone_size: few; v_call: TRBV10-3; d_call: .; cdr3_nt: TGTGCCATCAGTGACTCCGGGCGTGGGGTTCAGCCCCAGCATTTT; cdr3_aa: CAISDSGRGVQPQHF
j_call: TRBJ1-5; clone_size: .; v_call: TRBV6-6; d_call: .; cdr3_nt: TGTGCCAGTAGCAACTGGGGGGGTCCAATTAGCAATCAGCCCCAGCATTTT; cdr3_aa: CASSNWGGPISNQPQHF
j_call: TRBJ2-1; clone_size: .; v_call: TRBV20-1; d_call: TRBD2; cdr3_nt: TGCAGTGTCATAGCGGGAGGAAATGAGCAGTTCTTC; cdr3_aa: CSVIAGGNEQFF
j_call: TRBJ2-7; clone_size: few; v_call: TRBV6-1; d_call: .; cdr3_nt: TGTGCCAGCAGTCTAGGGGGAAAGGGCTACGAGCAGTACTTC; cdr3_aa: CASSLGGKGYEQYF
j_call: TRBJ1-2; clone_size: .; v_call: TRBV11-2; d_call: .; cdr3_nt: TGTGCCAGCAGCTTAACAGGACACTATGGCTACACCTTC; cdr3_aa: CASSLTGHYGYTF
j_call: TRBJ2-7; clone_size: .; v_call: TRBV4-3; d_call: TRBD2; cdr3_nt: TGCGCCAGCAGCCAAGTCCGCGGGAGCCCGTACGAGCAGTACTTC; cdr3_aa: CASSQVRGSPYEQYF
j_call: TRBJ1-2; clone_size: few; v_call: TRBV20-1; d_call: .; cdr3_nt: TGCAGTGCTCAGAGTATCATAGGGTATGGCTACACCTTC; cdr3_aa: CSAQSIIGYGYTF
j_call: TRBJ2-3; clone_size: .; v_call: TRBV28; d_call: .; cdr3_nt: TGTGCCAGCAGCCTCCGGGAGTCGATAGATACGCAGTATTTT; cdr3_aa: CASSLRESIDTQYF
j_call: TRBJ2-3; clone_size: few; v_call: TRBV5-1; d_call: .; cdr3_nt: TGCGCCAGCAGCTTGCGACAGCTAGGCACAGATACGCAGTATTTT; cdr3_aa: CASSLRQLGTDTQYF
j_call: TRBJ2-1; clone_size: once; v_call: TRBV24-1; d_call: .; cdr3_nt: TGTGCCACCAGTGCCCCGACCGGGGCCTACAATGAGCAGTTCTTC; cdr3_aa: CATSAPTGAYNEQFF
j_call: TRBJ2-2; clone_size: .; v_call: TRBV28; d_call: .; cdr3_nt: TGTGCCAGCAGTTTAGGGGGTCCTACCGGGGAGCTGTTTTTT; cdr3_aa: CASSLGGPTGELFF
j_call: TRBJ1-2; clone_size: .; v_call: TRBV19; d_call: .; cdr3_nt: TGTGCCAGTAGTTCTGGGCGCGGCTACACCTTC; cdr3_aa: CASSSGRGYTF
j_call: TRBJ1-1; clone_size: .; v_call: TRBV10-2; d_call: .; cdr3_nt: TGCGCCAGCATCAAGAGGGAGAACACTGAAGCTTTCTTT; cdr3_aa: CASIKRENTEAFF
j_call: TRBJ2-2; clone_size: few; v_call: TRBV7-6; d_call: .; cdr3_nt: TGTGCCAGCAGCTTAGAGAGTACCTTGAACACCGGGGAGCTGTTTTTT; cdr3_aa: CASSLESTLNTGELFF
j_call: TRBJ2-2; clone_size: .; v_call: TRBV9; d_call: TRBD2; cdr3_nt: TGTGCCAGCAGCTTCACCGGGACTAGCGGGATAGACACCGGGGAGCTGTTTTTT; cdr3_aa: CASSFTGTSGIDTGELFF
j_call: TRBJ2-1; clone_size: .; v_call: TRBV5-1; d_call: TRBD2; cdr3_nt: TGCGCCAGCACCCCCCGCTCGGGAGGGAATGAGCAGTTCTTC; cdr3_aa: CASTPRSGGNEQFF
j_call: TRBJ1-5; clone_size: .; v_call: TRBV7-8; d_call: .; cdr3_nt: TGTGCCAGCAGTATACAAGGTCCCAATCAGCCCCAGCATTTT; cdr3_aa: CASSIQGPNQPQHF
j_call: TRBJ2-5; clone_size: .; v_call: TRBV27; d_call: .; cdr3_nt: TGTGCCAGCAGACTCATCGGACCCCAAGAGACCCAGTACTTC; cdr3_aa: CASRLIGPQETQYF
j_call: TRBJ2-2; clone_size: few; v_call: TRBV20-1; d_call: .; cdr3_nt: TGCAGTGCTAGAGACACGGGCAGGGTGAACACCGGGGAGCTGTTTTTT; cdr3_aa: CSARDTGRVNTGELFF
j_call: TRBJ2-2; clone_size: .; v_call: TRBV5-6; d_call: .; cdr3_nt: TGTGCCAGCAGTTTGGGGCTCGGGGAGCTGTTTTTT; cdr3_aa: CASSLGLGELFF
j_call: TRBJ2-7; clone_size: .; v_call: TRBV19; d_call: TRBD1; cdr3_nt: TGTGCCAGCGGACAGGGAATCGAGCAGTACTTC; cdr3_aa: CASGQGIEQYF
j_call: TRBJ1-5; clone_size: .; v_call: TRBV7-2; d_call: TRBD1; cdr3_nt: TGTGCCAGCAGCGCCCGGGACAGGGGATACAATCAGCCCCAGCATTTT; cdr3_aa: CASSARDRGYNQPQHF
j_call: TRBJ2-1; clone_size: .; v_call: TRBV11-2; d_call: .; cdr3_nt: TGTGCCAGCAGTTCCGACAGTTCGAGCTACAATGAGCAGTTCTTC; cdr3_aa: CASSSDSSSYNEQFF
j_call: TRBJ2-7; clone_size: once; v_call: TRBV5-6; d_call: TRBD1; cdr3_nt: TGTGCCAGCAGCTTAGGGGACAGTACCTACGAGCAGTACTTC; cdr3_aa: CASSLGDSTYEQYF
j_call: TRBJ2-1; clone_size: .; v_call: TRBV7-3; d_call: TRBD2; cdr3_nt: TGTGCCAGCAGCAAGAGCGGGAGAGGGGGCTCCTACAATGAGCAGTTCTTC; cdr3_aa: CASSKSGRGGSYNEQFF
j_call: TRBJ2-3; clone_size: .; v_call: TRBV7-9; d_call: .; cdr3_nt: TGTGCCAGCAGCCCCTCAGAAGGAGGAGGTGATACGCAGTATTTT; cdr3_aa: CASSPSEGGGDTQYF
j_call: TRBJ2-5; clone_size: .; v_call: TRBV15; d_call: .; cdr3_nt: TGTGCCACCAGCAGAGATGGGACGGAAGAAGAGACCCAGTACTTC; cdr3_aa: CATSRDGTEEETQYF
j_call: TRBJ2-3; clone_size: .; v_call: TRBV9; d_call: TRBD2; cdr3_nt: TGTGCCAGCAGCGGCTTAGCGGGAGGGCGCACAGATACGCAGTATTTT; cdr3_aa: CASSGLAGGRTDTQYF
j_call: TRBJ2-2; clone_size: .; v_call: TRBV6-5; d_call: .; cdr3_nt: TGTGCCAGCCAAGGGGACTCCGAGGGCACCGGGGAGCTGTTTTTT; cdr3_aa: CASQGDSEGTGELFF
j_call: TRBJ2-7; clone_size: .; v_call: TRBV4-3; d_call: .; cdr3_nt: TGCGCCAGCAGCCTGGGCGGGGGCAACAACTACGAGCAGTACTTC; cdr3_aa: CASSLGGGNNYEQYF
j_call: TRBJ2-5; clone_size: few; v_call: TRBV7-8; d_call: .; cdr3_nt: TGTGCCAGCAGTCTAGGGTTGCTCGAGACCCAGTACTTC; cdr3_aa: CASSLGLLETQYF
j_call: TRBJ2-5; clone_size: .; v_call: TRBV12-3/TRBV12-4; d_call: TRBD1; cdr3_nt: TGTGCCAGCAGGGGGACAGGACAAGAGACCCAGTACTTC; cdr3_aa: CASRGTGQETQYF
j_call: TRBJ2-1; clone_size: few; v_call: TRBV7-2; d_call: TRBD1; cdr3_nt: TGTGCCAGCAGCACGCGTCCCGGGACAGGGCCGCTGAGGGGGAATGAGCAGTTCTTC; cdr3_aa: CASSTRPGTGPLRGNEQFF
j_call: TRBJ2-1; clone_size: few; v_call: TRBV5-5; d_call: .; cdr3_nt: TGTGCCAGCAGCTTGTCGGGAGTGGGGTACAATGAGCAGTTCTTC; cdr3_aa: CASSLSGVGYNEQFF
j_call: TRBJ2-5; clone_size: few; v_call: TRBV5-1; d_call: TRBD2; cdr3_nt: TGCGCCAGCAGCTTGGCCACTGGGACTAGCGGGCAAGAGACCCAGTACTTC; cdr3_aa: CASSLATGTSGQETQYF
j_call: TRBJ2-7; clone_size: .; v_call: TRBV7-2; d_call: TRBD2; cdr3_nt: TGTGCCAGCAGCCGTCGTACTGGCGGGAGTAGCTACGAGCAGTACTTC; cdr3_aa: CASSRRTGGSSYEQYF
j_call: TRBJ1-4; clone_size: few; v_call: TRBV7-2; d_call: .; cdr3_nt: TGTGCCAGCAGCTTAGCGAGCGGAGGGGGACGGGGACTGTTTTTT; cdr3_aa: CASSLASGGGRGLFF
j_call: TRBJ2-3; clone_size: .; v_call: TRBV6-1; d_call: .; cdr3_nt: TGTGCCAGCAGTAGAGGAGCAGATACGCAGTATTTT; cdr3_aa: CASSRGADTQYF
j_call: TRBJ2-3; clone_size: few; v_call: TRBV5-1; d_call: .; cdr3_nt: TGCGCCAGCAGCTTGGGGCGGATCGGGGCAGATACGCAGTATTTT; cdr3_aa: CASSLGRIGADTQYF
j_call: TRBJ2-5; clone_size: .; v_call: TRBV7-2; d_call: TRBD2; cdr3_nt: TGTGCCAGCAGCCGGACTAGCGGGAGGGCACAAGAGACCCAGTACTTC; cdr3_aa: CASSRTSGRAQETQYF
j_call: TRBJ2-3; clone_size: few; v_call: TRBV5-1; d_call: .; cdr3_nt: TGCGCCAGCAGCCAAGGGATTTATACGCAGTATTTT; cdr3_aa: CASSQGIYTQYF
j_call: TRBJ1-2; clone_size: .; v_call: TRBV7-2; d_call: .; cdr3_nt: TGTGCCAGCAGCTTAGCGGGGAACCGAGCATATGGCTACACCTTC; cdr3_aa: CASSLAGNRAYGYTF
j_call: TRBJ1-5; clone_size: .; v_call: TRBV6-1; d_call: TRBD1; cdr3_nt: TGTGCCAGCAGCGAGACAGGGGCAGGTATACGGGGGAATCAGCCCCAGCATTTT; cdr3_aa: CASSETGAGIRGNQPQHF
j_call: TRBJ2-7; clone_size: .; v_call: TRBV29-1; d_call: .; cdr3_nt: TGCAGCGTTGATTTTCCGGGGGCGGACGAGCAGTACTTC; cdr3_aa: CSVDFPGADEQYF
j_call: TRBJ2-6; clone_size: many; v_call: TRBV28; d_call: .; cdr3_nt: TGTGCCAGCAGTCTCACAGGGTCTGGGGCCAACGTCCTGACTTTC; cdr3_aa: CASSLTGSGANVLTF
j_call: TRBJ1-2; clone_size: .; v_call: TRBV6-1; d_call: TRBD1; cdr3_nt: TGTGCCAGCAGCCCAGGGGGGACTAACTATGGCTACACCTTC; cdr3_aa: CASSPGGTNYGYTF
j_call: TRBJ2-1; clone_size: few; v_call: TRBV24-1; d_call: TRBD2; cdr3_nt: TGTGCCACCAGTGCCCCTAGCGGGAGTTACAATGAGCAGTTCTTC; cdr3_aa: CATSAPSGSYNEQFF
j_call: TRBJ2-7; clone_size: .; v_call: TRBV7-6; d_call: TRBD1; cdr3_nt: TGTGCCAGCAGCTCCCTCGCAGGGGGTTCCTACGAGCAGTACTTC; cdr3_aa: CASSSLAGGSYEQYF
j_call: TRBJ2-2; clone_size: .; v_call: TRBV24-1; d_call: TRBD1; cdr3_nt: TGTGCCACCAGTGAACCCGACAGGGGAAAAACCGGGGAGCTGTTTTTT; cdr3_aa: CATSEPDRGKTGELFF
j_call: TRBJ2-2; clone_size: few; v_call: TRBV2; d_call: .; cdr3_nt: TGTGCCAGCAGTGCGGCGAGCACCGGGGAGCTGTTTTTT; cdr3_aa: CASSAASTGELFF
j_call: TRBJ2-1; clone_size: .; v_call: TRBV5-1; d_call: .; cdr3_nt: TGCGCCAGCAGCCTCTCATGGGGCAATGAGCAGTTCTTC; cdr3_aa: CASSLSWGNEQFF
j_call: TRBJ2-1; clone_size: .; v_call: TRBV9; d_call: .; cdr3_nt: TGTGCCAGCAGCTTAAGAGACACTTACAATGAGCAGTTCTTC; cdr3_aa: CASSLRDTYNEQFF
j_call: TRBJ2-5; clone_size: .; v_call: TRBV7-2; d_call: TRBD2; cdr3_nt: TGTGCCAGCAGTCCTTTGAGAGCGGGAGGGGGGGAGACCCAGTACTTC; cdr3_aa: CASSPLRAGGGETQYF
j_call: TRBJ2-7; clone_size: few; v_call: TRBV5-1; d_call: .; cdr3_nt: TGCGCCAGCAGCCCCGAAAGCTTGAGCAACCCTTCCTACGAGCAGTACTTC; cdr3_aa: CASSPESLSNPSYEQYF